This T cell receptor beta chain was retrieved from a study of immune evolution from preneoplasia to lung adenocarcinoma. On the study more broadly: HLA loss of heterozygosity: approximately 7.5% AIS, approximately 15% MIA, around 33% ADC, none AAH. Overall study results and limits: Compared with EGFR-mutant or double wild-type lesions, KRAS-mutant nodules were more clonal.

In germline, CDR1 is MDHEN, CDR2 SYDVKM. Trimming took 6 bases from V and 3 from J; bases not matched to a gene: 9. The CDR3 sequence is 15 residues long. About this clone: What it binds is not known.

The method was immunoSEQ multiplex PCR; TCRdb's version includes in-frame clones alone and lacks a portion of them. This sample has 15,000 to 20,000 clones, with approximately 86% found just once. Sequenced sample: FFPE invasive lung adenocarcinoma tissue. The V and J genes are TRBV28 and TRBJ2-5; 8 bases match TRBD1. The TCR was taken from a person between 65 and 79 years old with invasive lung adenocarcinoma. CDR3 DNA: TGTGCCAGCAGCCGACCCGGACAGGGAAAAGAGACCCAGTACTTC. Protein: CASSRPGQGKETQYF.